The 21 T cell receptor beta chains in this list originate from one sample, sequenced in a study of identical twins (dated by TCRdb to the mid-2010s). Libraries were constructed by 5' RACE. Sequenced using an Illumina HiSeq 2000. TCRdb itself trimmed the public reads at Q25 with fastp, ran MiXCR and retained productive beta chains. Rows are unified per CDR3 protein, each entry keeping the most common DNA and genes. The sample table holds hundreds of thousands of distinct CDR3 sequences, of which about 18% were seen once. Clones ranked in the top ten supply approximately 14% of the sample. The sample was also reused in another study, on T cells expressing NK-cell markers.

The material sequenced was PBMCs. The receptor set was obtained from a young woman in good health.

V usage is TRBV5-1 and J usage is TRBJ1-6; unclear D gene. The length of the CDR3 is 17 residues. V was shortened by 2 bases and J by 3 bases, with 15 bases between the two germline ends. The V gene's germline CDR1 is SGHRS and CDR2 YFSETQ. CDR3 region: CASSFALDGYYNSPLHF. CDR3 nucleotides: TGCGCCAGCAGCTTTGCTTTAGACGGATACTATAATTCACCCCTCCACTTT.

The chain links TRBV5-1 to TRBJ2-3; possibly TRBD2 for D (5 bases). The CDR3 loop spans 14 amino acids. In germline, CDR1 is SGHRS, CDR2 YFSETQ. The V gene lost 2 bases and the J gene lost 1 base, with 8 bases spanning the gap. CDR3 in DNA: TGCGCCAGCAGCTTAGCGGTCCGCACAGATACGCAGTATTTT. It translates to CASSLAVRTDTQYF.

Only a few counts were recorded for this clonotype. V gene TRBV21-1 combines with J gene TRBJ1-1. TRBV21-1 is described as a pseudogene. The CDR3 is made up of 16 amino acids. The CDR3 sequence is CASSKALRRGIAEAFF. As DNA, the CDR3 is TGTGCCAGCAGCAAAGCGCTACGGCGCGGGATAGCTGAAGCTTTCTTT.

A few counts support this clonotype. The V call is TRBV20-1, the J call TRBJ2-2; D not certain. The CDR3 has 13 residues. Germline values: CDR1 DFQATT, CDR2 SNEGSKA (reference sequence). V dropped 3 bases and J dropped 6 bases, with 11 bases sitting between them. The CDR3 DNA follows: TGCAGTGCTAGTAGTAGATCGGCCGGGGAGCTGTTTTTT. This sequence encodes CSASSRSAGELFF.

This clonotype has only a few counts. The CDR3 loop reads CASSPKTNTEAFF. The DNA of the CDR3 is TGTGCCAGCAGCCCCAAGACGAACACTGAAGCTTTCTTT. This chain links TRBV7-2 with TRBJ1-1; D uncertain. The CDR3 length is 13 residues. V lost 5 bases and J lost 1, with 8 bases in between. Germline assignment: CDR1 SGHTA and CDR2 FQGNSA.

The chain recombines TRBV20-1 with TRBJ2-1; TRBD2 might be the D (6 bases). Per germline, CDR1 DFQATT and CDR2 SNEGSKA (reference sequence). This CDR3 has 13 amino acids. V lost 3 bases to trimming and J lost 7 bases, with 13 bases between them. The CDR3 region has the DNA TGCAGTGCTAGCGGGAGAAGTTTAAATGAGCAGTTCTTC. Protein product: CSASGRSLNEQFF.

This clonotype was detected ten times or more. This chain uses TRBV12-3 or TRBV12-4 with TRBJ2-5, with 7 nucleotides matching TRBD1. This CDR3 is 13 amino acids long. The junction had 3 bases not matched to a gene; V was cut back by 3 bases and J by 5 bases. CDR3 protein: CASSFDRVETQYF. The DNA for the CDR3 is TGTGCCAGCAGTTTCGACAGGGTGGAGACCCAGTACTTC.

This clonotype was found a few times. The chain carries TRBV5-1 and TRBJ2-7; 9 positions match TRBD1. With 0 bases clipped from V and 12 bases from J, the junction kept 16 bases outside the gene matches. Germline V CDR1 and CDR2: SGHRS, YFSETQ. The CDR3 consists of 16 residues. DNA of the CDR3: TGCGCCAGCAGCTTGGCACCGGGACAGGGCCACCTAAAACGGTACTTC. Translating gives CASSLAPGQGHLKRYF.

This chain joins TRBV12-3 or TRBV12-4 and TRBJ2-7; D not resolved. The CDR3 length is 13 residues. V lost 7 bases and J lost 3, with 13 bases in between. Written as DNA, the CDR3 is TGTGCCAGCACCCTTGGAAGCCACTACGAGCAGTACTTC. This gives the protein CASTLGSHYEQYF.

The gene calls are TRBV30 and TRBJ2-2; TRBD1 aligns across 8 bases. The germline V gene has CDR1 GTSNPN and CDR2 SVGIG (reference sequence). The CDR3 runs to 16 residues. Trimming at V came to 4 bases and at J to 3 bases, leaving 10 bases not matched to a gene. CDR3 region: CAWTRLTGDYTGELFF. CDR3 in DNA: TGTGCCTGGACTCGGCTGACAGGGGACTACACCGGGGAGCTGTTTTTT.

The sample holds many counts of this clonotype. The chain links TRBV12-3 or TRBV12-4 to TRBJ2-2; 9 nucleotides align to TRBD1. This CDR3 contains 14 residues. J gave up 6 bases and V 6 bases, and 5 bases lay outside the gene matches. CDR3 loop: CASRLGQGAGELFF. The CDR3 bases are TGTGCCAGCAGACTGGGACAGGGAGCCGGGGAGCTGTTTTTT.

This clonotype has only a few counts. The V call is TRBV18, the J call TRBJ2-5, with a weak D call TRBD1 (5 bases). Trimming took 2 bases from V and 3 from J, leaving 10 bases between them. CDR1 KGHSH and CDR2 LQKENI come from the germline V gene. This CDR3 has 14 amino acids. CDR3 sequence reads: CASSPFDSKETQYF. In DNA form, the CDR3 reads TGTGCCAGCTCACCATTCGACAGTAAAGAGACCCAGTACTTC.

The V gene is TRBV12-3 or TRBV12-4, the J gene TRBJ1-1; TRBD1 matches at 10 bases. J was trimmed by 0 bases and V by 6 bases; bases with no gene match: 4. The CDR3 length is 15 residues. The CDR3: CASSHGTGVNTEAFF. CDR3 DNA sequence: TGTGCCAGCAGCCATGGGACAGGGGTGAACACTGAAGCTTTCTTT.

This clonotype was observed a handful of times. The chain uses TRBV20-1 and TRBJ2-3; D gene unclear. The V gene lost 6 bases and the J gene lost 4 bases, with 17 bases spanning the gap. The CDR3 runs to 14 residues. In germline, CDR1 is DFQATT, CDR2 SNEGSKA (reference sequence). The CDR3 protein is CSALTPVEADTQYF. CDR3 in DNA: TGCAGTGCCCTGACTCCGGTTGAGGCAGATACGCAGTATTTT.

This clonotype was counted a few times. The chain recombines TRBV6-4 with TRBJ1-1; tentative D call: TRBD1 (6 bases). Germline V gene data show CDR1 as MRHNA and CDR2 as SNTAGT. The CDR3 length is 14 residues. Trimming left V 7 bases short and J 4 bases short, with 16 bases between. CDR3 sequence reads: CASTQFGGSTEAFF. The CDR3 DNA follows: TGTGCCAGCACCCAATTCGGGGGCAGCACTGAAGCTTTCTTT.

J is TRBJ2-7 and V is TRBV29-1, with 8 bases lining up with TRBD2. V was pared by 3 bases and J by 6 bases, with 10 bases of the junction left unmatched. From germline, CDR1 is SQVTM and CDR2 ANQGSEA. The CDR3 loop spans 14 amino acids. CDR3 nucleotide sequence: TGCAGCGTTGATAGGGCCAGCGGGGGTGGCGAGCAGTACTTC. It is translated as CSVDRASGGGEQYF.

CDR3 nucleotides: TGTGCCAGCAGTTCTTTTATGGCCGGGACAGGGAGGGAGACCCAGTACTTC. The encoded protein is CASSSFMAGTGRETQYF. V gene TRBV12-3 or TRBV12-4 combines with J gene TRBJ2-5; the match to TRBD1 covers 9 bases. The V segment lost 4 bases and the J segment 5 bases; nucleotides outside the gene matches: 14. The CDR3 covers 17 residues.

The sample holds a few counts of this clonotype. This sequence joins TRBV5-5 and TRBJ1-1; D is possibly TRBD1 (5 bases). Trimming pared 0 bases from V and 6 bases from J, leaving 12 bases between. Per germline, CDR1 SGHKS and CDR2 YYEKEE (reference sequence). This CDR3 spans 14 amino acids. The CDR3 region has the DNA TGTGCCAGCAGCTTGGGCTGGGGGACGGCTGAAGCTTTCTTT. This translates into CASSLGWGTAEAFF.

V gene TRBV27 combines with J gene TRBJ2-1; D is unclear. Trimming removed 8 bases at V and 2 bases at J, with 16 bases between. Germline V gene lookup returns CDR1 MNHEY and CDR2 SMNVEV (reference sequence). The CDR3 runs to 15 residues. CDR3 in DNA: TGTGCCAGCGGGCCCAGAGAACTGACCTACAATGAGCAGTTCTTC. It encodes CASGPRELTYNEQFF.

The V gene is TRBV5-1, the J gene TRBJ1-2; D remains unclear. The CDR3 spans 14 residues. In germline, CDR1 is SGHRS, CDR2 YFSETQ. V lost 0 bases and J 4 bases, leaving 10 bases between the germline ends. This CDR3 reads CASSLEAVSYGYTF. In nucleotides, the CDR3 is TGCGCCAGCAGCTTGGAGGCAGTCAGCTATGGCTACACCTTC. Based on the CDR3 plus reference TRBV5-1 and TRBJ1-2, the full variable domain is KAGVTQTPRYLIKTRGQQVTLSCSPISGHRSVSWYQQTPGQGLQFLFEYFSETQRNKGNFPGRFSGRQFSNSRSEMNVSTLELGDSALYLCASSLEAVSYGYTFGSGTRLTVV.

This clonotype was picked up a small number of times. V usage is TRBV11-3 and J usage is TRBJ2-1; tentative D call: TRBD2 (6 bases). The V and J ends lost 6 bases and 1 base respectively, with 7 bases between them. Looked up from germline, CDR1 is SGHNT and CDR2 is YENEEA. The CDR3 totals 13 residues. The CDR3 DNA reads as TGTGCCAGCAGGGGAGGTTCCTACAATGAGCAGTTCTTC. Protein product: CASRGGSYNEQFF. The variable domain in full, completed from reference TRBV11-3 and TRBJ2-1, reads EAGVVQSPRYKIIEKKQPVAFWCNPISGHNTLYWYLQNLGQGPELLIRYENEEAVDDSQLPKDRFSAERLKGVDSTLKIQPAELGDSAVYLCASRGGSYNEQFFGPGTRLTVL.